The next 8 T cell receptor beta chains were all read from a single sample in a study of cytomegalovirus exposure and HLA in healthy donors. In the PCR, 60 Vbeta and 13 Jbeta primers were used. Assay: immunoSEQ multiplex PCR; the TCRdb copy retains only in-frame clones and omits some. The repertoire holds about 150,000 clones, approximately 80% seen once, with around 6.5% in the top ten. Sequencing input: PBMCs. These TCRs come from a male donor in good health and CMV-seropositive.

The chain joins TRBV7-2 to TRBJ2-7; the D gene is possibly TRBD1 (6 bases). Per the germline V gene, CDR1 is SGHTA and CDR2 is FQGNSA. Trimming stripped 3 bases from V and 6 bases from J, with 12 bases between. This CDR3 contains 13 residues. DNA for the CDR3: TGTGCCAGCAGCTTCTACAGGGCCAGCGAGCAGTACTTC. Residues: CASSFYRASEQYF.

CDR3 DNA: TGTGCCAGCAGTTACCGAGGACAGGGGACCTACGAGCAGTACTTC. Translation: CASSYRGQGTYEQYF. The V gene is TRBV6-5, the J gene TRBJ2-7; TRBD1 matches at 9 bases. The J segment lost 2 bases and the V segment lost 2 bases, leaving 4 bases of the junction unmatched. CDR3 size: 15 residues. CDR1 is MNHEY and CDR2 is SVGAGI in the germline V gene.

V usage is TRBV6-5 and J usage is TRBJ2-1; 8 bases fit TRBD2. The V segment lost 7 bases and the J segment 9 bases; nucleotides outside the gene matches: 2. There are 11 residues in the CDR3. Germline lookup yields CDR1 MNHEY and CDR2 SVGAGI. The CDR3 loop reads CASKLAAEQFF. DNA for the CDR3: TGTGCCAGCAAACTAGCGGCTGAGCAGTTCTTC.

This chain joins TRBV27 and TRBJ2-7; D unresolved. CDR1 is MNHEY and CDR2 is SMNVEV in the germline V gene (reference sequence). The CDR3 sequence is 14 residues long. V lost 6 bases and J lost 0, with 12 bases in between. The CDR3 sequence: CASRLEVHSYEQYF. The CDR3 bases are TGTGCCAGCAGGCTCGAAGTACACTCCTACGAGCAGTACTTC.

This chain uses TRBV5-1 with TRBJ2-3, with TRBD2 matching over 10 bases. CDR1 SGHRS and CDR2 YFSETQ come from the germline V gene. The trim removed 3 bases at V and 2 bases at J, leaving 3 bases unmatched. This CDR3 has 15 residues. For the CDR3, the DNA is TGCGCCAGCAGCTCCCTAGCGGGAGACACAGATACGCAGTATTTT. Translated, it gives CASSSLAGDTDTQYF.

This clone was seen just once. The chain couples TRBV19 to TRBJ2-7; D remains ambiguous. Germline CDR1 and CDR2: LNHDA and SQIVND (reference sequence). V lost 3 bases and J lost 1, with 19 bases in between. The CDR3 runs to 17 residues. The CDR3 DNA reads TGTGCCAGTAGTATTCCCCCCTCTAGAGCCCGGTCCTACGAGCAGTACTTC. The encoded protein is CASSIPPSRARSYEQYF.

The rearrangement links TRBV5-4 to TRBJ2-3; 7 positions match TRBD1. CDR3 length: 12 residues. V lost 2 bases to trimming and J lost 9 bases; unmatched junction nucleotides: 3. Germline V gene data show CDR1 as SGHNT and CDR2 as YYREEE (reference sequence). DNA for the CDR3: TGTGCCAGCAGCTTTGGGACAGTCACGCAGTATTTT. Translated: CASSFGTVTQYF.

This clone turned up a few times. This chain joins TRBV11-2 and TRBJ1-2; tentative D call: TRBD1 (5 bases). Germline lookup yields CDR1 SGHAT and CDR2 FQNNGV. This CDR3 is 14 amino acids long. The V and J ends lost 7 bases and 4 bases respectively, with 16 bases between them. In nucleotides, the CDR3 is TGTGCCAGCACCGATGGGTGGAGGGGCTATGGCTACACCTTC. Translated, it gives CASTDGWRGYGYTF.